The source of this T cell receptor (beta chain) is a study of shared clonotypes between healthy human individuals. Broader study findings: Non-shared clonotypes showed lower generation probabilities than clonotypes common to all four donors. Generally, naive subsets came out with larger estimated richness than memory subsets. With few donors, the genetic and exposure-history diversity represented was limited. The sampled material consisted only of blood, and tissue repertoires are likely to differ.

The method was immunoSEQ multiplex PCR; TCRdb's version includes in-frame clones alone and lacks a portion of them. This table has some 2.3 million clones, approximately 95% appearing once. Trimming pared 3 bases from V and 2 bases from J, leaving 13 bases between. Germline values: CDR1 MNHEY, CDR2 SMNVEV (reference sequence). The CDR3 has 15 amino acids. Comments on this clone: The antigen remains unidentified.

Specimen: naive CD4+ T cells from PBMCs. The subset: CD45RA+ positively selected. This TCR was sampled from a man between 18 and 29 years old in good health. Some clones in this sample may be carry-over from other donors' samples. The rearrangement joins TRBV27 to TRBJ2-5; maybe TRBD2 (5 bases). For the CDR3, the DNA is TGTGCCAGCAGTTTCAGTGGGAGAACACAAGAGACCCAGTACTTC. This translates into CASSFSGRTQETQYF.